These T cell receptor beta chains were read from a single sample in a study of T cell responses to AZD1222 COVID-19 vaccine. Assay: immunoSEQ multiplex PCR; the TCRdb copy retains only in-frame clones and omits some. The table lists 80,000 to 100,000 clones, approximately 91% of them singletons, with less than 6% in the top ten. The sample was peripheral blood, taken on day 0 of AZD1222 vaccination. The receptors stem from an adult in good health. CDR3s include the opening cysteine and the closing phenylalanine or tryptophan. A D gene is named only where the DNA matches it firmly.

TRBV27	TRBJ2-2	NA	TGTGCCAGTTCCGGGACACCGAACACCGGGGAGCTGTTTTTT	CASSGTPNTGELFF
TRBV7-8	TRBJ1-2	TRBD1	TGTGCCAGCAGCTTGCAGGACAGGGGGGATGGCTACACCTTC	CASSLQDRGDGYTF
TRBV7-8	TRBJ2-4	TRBD2	TGTGCCAGCAGCCAGCTAGCGGGAAGGGACATTCAGTACTTC	CASSQLAGRDIQYF
TRBV28	TRBJ1-5	NA	TGTGCCAGCAGTTCTATAGGGGACCACGGCCAGCATTTT	CASSSIGDHGQHF
TRBV7-9	TRBJ2-7	NA	TGTGCCAGCAGGGACAGTTCCTACGAGCAGTACTTC	CASRDSSYEQYF
TRBV11-2	TRBJ2-1	TRBD2	TGTGCCAGCAGCTCGCCGTCGACTAGCGGGAGCTCCTACAATGAGCAGTTCTTC	CASSSPSTSGSSYNEQFF
TRBV19	TRBJ1-1	TRBD1	TGTGCCAGTAGTACAACAGGGGGCACTGAAGCTTTCTTT	CASSTTGGTEAFF
TRBV19	TRBJ2-5	NA	TGTGCCAGTAGTATAGCGGACGGGGAGACCCAGTACTTC	CASSIADGETQYF
TRBV27	TRBJ1-4	NA	TGTGCCAGCAGTTCGAGCCTGCGGGTCAGCGCAACTAATGAAAAACTGTTTTTT	CASSSSLRVSATNEKLFF
TRBV2	TRBJ2-7	NA	TGTGCCAGCAGTGAAGGACTAGGGGACTACGAGCAGTACTTC	CASSEGLGDYEQYF
TRBV29-1	TRBJ1-5	NA	TGCAGCGTTGTATATAATAGCAATCAGCCCCAGCATTTT	CSVVYNSNQPQHF
TRBV3-1/TRBV3-2	TRBJ1-4	TRBD1	TGTGCCAGCAGTGGACAGGGGGTCGAGGAAAAACTGTTTTTT	CASSGQGVEEKLFF